This TCR beta chain was sequenced during a study of lymphopenia after photon versus proton radiotherapy. Overall study results and limits: After lymphocyte nadir, photon-treated repertoires showed oligoclonal expansion, especially CD8+ Temra. Under photons, naive T cells and diversity fell while effector/memory populations rose. Authors raise, but do not show, better survival with proton therapy.

Method: immunoSEQ multiplex PCR; TCRdb's copy keeps in-frame clones and lacks some. The table shows 67,000 or so clones, with 87% occurring only once. The CDR3 has 18 amino acids. V was trimmed by 0 bases and J by 4 bases, leaving 21 bases between them. The germline CDR1 and CDR2 sequences are LGHNA and YSLEER. As to this clone: The antigen is unknown.

This clonotype originated in a man aged 80 or over with esophageal cancer. The V gene is TRBV4-3, the J gene TRBJ1-1; no definite D call. The sequences come from peripheral blood, collected from a patient treated with proton-based radiotherapy. CDR3 protein: CASSQDGSRPGGGTEAFF. In DNA form, the CDR3 reads TGCGCCAGCAGCCAAGACGGGAGCCGGCCAGGCGGAGGCACTGAAGCTTTCTTT.